The present T cell receptor (beta chain) was sequenced within a study of blood T cell repertoires in COVID-19. Looking at the study overall: T cells, B-cell-depleted T cells, or PBMCs provided the cDNA or gDNA that served as material.

Germline CDR1 SGDLS, CDR2 YYNGEE. V gave up 4 bases and J gave up 0 bases; unmatched junction bases: 9. The CDR3 is 18 residues long. This clone occurred once. Produced via immunoSEQ multiplex PCR; TCRdb's table is partial and in-frame only. The sample carries 180,000 or so clones, 70% to 80% recorded once. The TCR comes from a man aged 45-65 years who had recovered from COVID-19. Sequences were obtained from peripheral blood. V and J are TRBV9 and TRBJ2-4, with TRBD1 identical over 11 bases. CDR3 region: CASSSGTGGLLAKNIQYF. Here the CDR3 DNA reads TGTGCCAGCAGCTCCGGGACAGGGGGGTTACTAGCCAAAAACATTCAGTACTTC.